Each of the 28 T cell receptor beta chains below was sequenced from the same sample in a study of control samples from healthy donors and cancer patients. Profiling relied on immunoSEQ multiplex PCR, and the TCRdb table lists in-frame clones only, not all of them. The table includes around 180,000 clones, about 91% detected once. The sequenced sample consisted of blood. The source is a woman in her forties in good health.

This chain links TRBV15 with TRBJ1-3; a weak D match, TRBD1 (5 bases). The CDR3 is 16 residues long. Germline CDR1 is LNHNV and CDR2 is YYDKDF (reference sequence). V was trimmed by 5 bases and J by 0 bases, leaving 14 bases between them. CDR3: CATSPRGTLSGNTIYF. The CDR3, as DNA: TGTGCCACCAGCCCGAGGGGCACTCTCTCTGGAAACACCATATATTTT.

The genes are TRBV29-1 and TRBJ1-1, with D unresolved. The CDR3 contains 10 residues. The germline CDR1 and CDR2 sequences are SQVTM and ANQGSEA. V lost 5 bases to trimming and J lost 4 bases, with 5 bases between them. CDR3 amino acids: CSVQITEAFF. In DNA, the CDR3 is TGCAGCGTTCAGATCACTGAAGCTTTCTTT. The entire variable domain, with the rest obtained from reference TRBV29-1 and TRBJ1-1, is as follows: SAVISQKPSRDICQRGTSLTIQCQVDSQVTMMFWYRQQPGQSLTLIATANQGSEATYESGFVIDKFPISRPNLTFSTLTVSNMSPEDSSIYLCSVQITEAFFGQGTRLTVV.

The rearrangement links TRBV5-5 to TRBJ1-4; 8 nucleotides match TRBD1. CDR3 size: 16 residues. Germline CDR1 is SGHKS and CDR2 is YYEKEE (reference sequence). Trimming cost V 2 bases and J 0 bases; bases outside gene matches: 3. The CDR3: CASSLTGGTTNEKLFF. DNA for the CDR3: TGTGCCAGCAGCTTAACAGGGGGTACAACTAATGAAAAACTGTTTTTT. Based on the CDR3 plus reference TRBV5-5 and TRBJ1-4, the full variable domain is DAGVTQSPTHLIKTRGQQVTLRCSPISGHKSVSWYQQVLGQGPQFIFQYYEKEERGRGNFPDRFSARQFPNYSSELNVNALLLGDSALYLCASSLTGGTTNEKLFFGSGTQLSVL.

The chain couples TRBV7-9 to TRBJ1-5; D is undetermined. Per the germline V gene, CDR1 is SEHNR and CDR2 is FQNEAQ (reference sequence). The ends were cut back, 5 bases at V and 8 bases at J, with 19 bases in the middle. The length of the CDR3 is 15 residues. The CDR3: CASSPEGGVWEPQHF. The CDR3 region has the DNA TGTGCCAGCAGCCCTGAAGGCGGGGTTTGGGAGCCCCAGCATTTT.

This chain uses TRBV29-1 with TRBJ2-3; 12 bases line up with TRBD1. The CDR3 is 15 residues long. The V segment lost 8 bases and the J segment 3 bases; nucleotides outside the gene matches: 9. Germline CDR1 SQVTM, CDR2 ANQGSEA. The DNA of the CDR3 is TGCAGCCTCATGGGGACAGGGGGCGAGACAGATACGCAGTATTTT. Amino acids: CSLMGTGGETDTQYF.

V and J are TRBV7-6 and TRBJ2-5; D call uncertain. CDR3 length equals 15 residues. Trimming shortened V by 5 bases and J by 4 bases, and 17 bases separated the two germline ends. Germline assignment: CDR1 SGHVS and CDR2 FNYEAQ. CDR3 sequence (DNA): TGTGCCAGCAGCCCCAATCCCGGGCAACGAGAGACCCAGTACTTC. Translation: CASSPNPGQRETQYF.

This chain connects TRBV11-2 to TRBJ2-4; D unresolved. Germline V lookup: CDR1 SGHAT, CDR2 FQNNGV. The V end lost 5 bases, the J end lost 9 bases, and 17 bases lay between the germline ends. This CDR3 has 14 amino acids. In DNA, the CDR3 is TGTGCCAGCAGCCGTATGGGCTATTATGGCATTCAGTACTTC. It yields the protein CASSRMGYYGIQYF.

CDR3 in DNA: TGTGCCAGCAGCCAAGACATGAGCGGGGGAAGGGGCGGGGAGACCCAGTACTTC. It codes for CASSQDMSGGRGGETQYF. The chain combines TRBV3-1 (or the pseudogene TRBV3-2) with TRBJ2-5; the match to TRBD2 covers 8 bases. Trimming removed 0 bases from V and 5 bases from J; junction bases left unmatched: 14. This CDR3 has 18 residues. Germline V gene sequence: CDR1 LGHDT, CDR2 YNNKEL (reference sequence).

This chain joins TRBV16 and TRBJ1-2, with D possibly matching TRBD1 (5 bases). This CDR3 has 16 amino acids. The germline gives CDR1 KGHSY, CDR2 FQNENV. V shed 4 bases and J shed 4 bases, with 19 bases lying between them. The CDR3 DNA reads TGTGCCAGCAGCCCCACAGGCACCTCATTAGGCTATGGCTACACCTTC. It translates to CASSPTGTSLGYGYTF. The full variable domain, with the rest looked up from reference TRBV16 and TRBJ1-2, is GEEVAQTPKHLVRGEGQKAKLYCAPIKGHSYVFWYQQVLKNEFKFLISFQNENVFDETGMPKERFSAKCLPNSPCSLEIQATKLEDSAVYFCASSPTGTSLGYGYTFGSGTRLTVV.

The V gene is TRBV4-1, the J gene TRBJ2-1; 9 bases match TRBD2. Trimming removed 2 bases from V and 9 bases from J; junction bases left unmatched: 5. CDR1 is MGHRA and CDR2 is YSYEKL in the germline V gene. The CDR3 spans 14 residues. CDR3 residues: CASSQTELAGEQFF. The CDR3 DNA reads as TGCGCCAGCAGCCAAACTGAACTAGCGGGTGAGCAGTTCTTC.

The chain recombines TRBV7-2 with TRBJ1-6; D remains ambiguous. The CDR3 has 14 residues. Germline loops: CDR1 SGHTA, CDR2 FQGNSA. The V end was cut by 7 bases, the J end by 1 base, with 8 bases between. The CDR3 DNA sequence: TGTGCCAGCACCGGAGGGTCCTATAATTCACCCCTCCACTTT. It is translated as CASTGGSYNSPLHF.

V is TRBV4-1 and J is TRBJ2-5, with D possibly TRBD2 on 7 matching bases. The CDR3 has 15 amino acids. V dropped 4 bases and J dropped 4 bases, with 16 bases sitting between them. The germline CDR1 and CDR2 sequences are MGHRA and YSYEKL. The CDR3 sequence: CASSLGGGGRETQYF. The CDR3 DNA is TGCGCCAGCAGCCTCGGTGGGGGGGGCAGAGAGACCCAGTACTTC.

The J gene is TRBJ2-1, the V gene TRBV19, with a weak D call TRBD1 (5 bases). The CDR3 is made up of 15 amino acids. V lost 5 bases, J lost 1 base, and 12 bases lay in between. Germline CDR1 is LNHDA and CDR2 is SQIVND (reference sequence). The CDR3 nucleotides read TGTGCCAGTAGTCATCAGGGCCCTTCCTACAATGAGCAGTTCTTC. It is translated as CASSHQGPSYNEQFF.

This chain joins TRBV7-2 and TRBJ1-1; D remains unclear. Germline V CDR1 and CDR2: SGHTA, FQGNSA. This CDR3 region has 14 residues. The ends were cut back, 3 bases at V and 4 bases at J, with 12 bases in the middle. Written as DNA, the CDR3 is TGTGCCAGCAGCTTCCTAGGGTCGGTCACTGAAGCTTTCTTT. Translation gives CASSFLGSVTEAFF.

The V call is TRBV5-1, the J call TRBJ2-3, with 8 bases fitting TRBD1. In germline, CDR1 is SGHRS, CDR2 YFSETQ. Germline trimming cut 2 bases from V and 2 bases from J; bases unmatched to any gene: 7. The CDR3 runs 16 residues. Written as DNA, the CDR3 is TGCGCCAGCAGCTTCGCAGGGGGCGTTCCCACAGATACGCAGTATTTT. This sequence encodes CASSFAGGVPTDTQYF.

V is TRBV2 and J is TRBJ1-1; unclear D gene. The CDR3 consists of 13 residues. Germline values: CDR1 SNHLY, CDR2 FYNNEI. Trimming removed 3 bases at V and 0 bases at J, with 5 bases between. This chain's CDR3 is CASSDSMNTEAFF. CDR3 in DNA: TGTGCCAGCAGTGACAGTATGAACACTGAAGCTTTCTTT. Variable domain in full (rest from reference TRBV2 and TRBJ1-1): EPEVTQTPSHQVTQMGQEVILRCVPISNHLYFYWYRQILGQKVEFLVSFYNNEISEKSEIFDDQFSVERPDGSNFTLKIRSTKLEDSAMYFCASSDSMNTEAFFGQGTRLTVV.

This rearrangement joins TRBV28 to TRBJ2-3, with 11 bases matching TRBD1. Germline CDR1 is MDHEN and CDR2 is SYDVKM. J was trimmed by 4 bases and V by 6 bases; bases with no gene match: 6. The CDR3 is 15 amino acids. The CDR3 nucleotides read TGTGCCAGCAGAACCGGGACAGGGGGTTCAGATACGCAGTATTTT. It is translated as CASRTGTGGSDTQYF.

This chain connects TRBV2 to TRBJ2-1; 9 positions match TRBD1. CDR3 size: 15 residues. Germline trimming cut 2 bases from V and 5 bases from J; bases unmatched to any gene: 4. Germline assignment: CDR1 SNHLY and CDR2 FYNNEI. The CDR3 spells CASSEYWDRDNEQFF. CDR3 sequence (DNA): TGTGCCAGCAGTGAATATTGGGACAGGGACAATGAGCAGTTCTTC.

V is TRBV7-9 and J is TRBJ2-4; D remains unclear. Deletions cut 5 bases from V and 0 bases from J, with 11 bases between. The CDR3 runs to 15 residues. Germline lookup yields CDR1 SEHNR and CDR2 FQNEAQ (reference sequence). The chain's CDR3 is CASSPSILAKNIQYF. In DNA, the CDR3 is TGTGCCAGCAGCCCCTCCATACTAGCCAAAAACATTCAGTACTTC.

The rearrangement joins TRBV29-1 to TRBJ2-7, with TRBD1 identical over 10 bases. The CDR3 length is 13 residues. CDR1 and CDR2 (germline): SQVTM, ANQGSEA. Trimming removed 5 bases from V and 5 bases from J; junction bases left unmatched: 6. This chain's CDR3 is CSVRGQGFDEQYF. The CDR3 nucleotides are TGCAGCGTTAGGGGACAGGGGTTCGACGAGCAGTACTTC.

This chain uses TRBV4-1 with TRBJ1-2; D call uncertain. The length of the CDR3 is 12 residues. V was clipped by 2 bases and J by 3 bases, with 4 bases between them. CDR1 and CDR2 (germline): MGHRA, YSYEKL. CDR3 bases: TGCGCCAGCAGCCAAACAGACTATGGCTACACCTTC. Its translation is CASSQTDYGYTF.

DNA of the CDR3: TGTGCCAGCACCTATGGGACAGGTTCATACGGGGACTATGGCTACACCTTC. Residues: CASTYGTGSYGDYGYTF. The genes are TRBV5-4 and TRBJ1-2, with TRBD1 matching over 8 bases. The CDR3 is 17 residues long. Germline V CDR1 and CDR2: SGHNT, YYREEE (reference sequence). Germline trimming cut 6 bases from V and 3 bases from J; bases unmatched to any gene: 16.

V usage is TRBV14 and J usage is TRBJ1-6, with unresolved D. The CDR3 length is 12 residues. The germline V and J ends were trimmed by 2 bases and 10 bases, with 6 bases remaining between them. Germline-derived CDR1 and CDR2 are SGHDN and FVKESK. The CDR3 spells CASSQYISPLHF. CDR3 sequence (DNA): TGTGCCAGCAGCCAATATATCTCACCCCTCCACTTT. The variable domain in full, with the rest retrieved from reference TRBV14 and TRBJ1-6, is EAGVTQFPSHSVIEKGQTVTLRCDPISGHDNLYWYRRVMGKEIKFLLHFVKESKQDESGMPNNRFLAERTGGTYSTLKVQPAELEDSGVYFCASSQYISPLHFGNGTRLTVT.

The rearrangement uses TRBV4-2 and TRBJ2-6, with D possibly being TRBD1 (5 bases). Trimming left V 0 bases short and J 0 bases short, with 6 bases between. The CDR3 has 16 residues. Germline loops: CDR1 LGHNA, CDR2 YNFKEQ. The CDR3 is CASSQDQGSGANVLTF. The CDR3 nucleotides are TGTGCCAGCAGCCAAGATCAGGGCTCTGGGGCCAACGTCCTGACTTTC.

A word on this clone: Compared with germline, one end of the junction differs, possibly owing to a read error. The CDR3 coding sequence is TGTGCCAGCAGCCAAAACGTAGCAGAAGAGGCCTTC. The encoded protein is CASSQNVAEEAF. The chain links TRBV7-2 to TRBJ1-2; D gene ambiguous. From germline, CDR1 is SGHTA and CDR2 FQGNSA. The CDR3 loop spans 12 amino acids.

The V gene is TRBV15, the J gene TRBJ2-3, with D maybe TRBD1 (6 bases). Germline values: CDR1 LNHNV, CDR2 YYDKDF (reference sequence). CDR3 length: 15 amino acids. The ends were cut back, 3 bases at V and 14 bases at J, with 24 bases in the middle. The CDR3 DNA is TGTGCCACCAGCAGGCAGGGGCAGGAGCCCTTTTGGCCGTATTTT. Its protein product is CATSRQGQEPFWPYF.

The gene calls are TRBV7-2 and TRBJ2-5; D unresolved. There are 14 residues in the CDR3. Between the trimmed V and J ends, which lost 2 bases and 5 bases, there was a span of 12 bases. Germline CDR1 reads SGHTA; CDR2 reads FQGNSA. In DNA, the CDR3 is TGTGCCAGCAGCTTAATTGACAACTGGGAGACCCAGTACTTC. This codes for CASSLIDNWETQYF.

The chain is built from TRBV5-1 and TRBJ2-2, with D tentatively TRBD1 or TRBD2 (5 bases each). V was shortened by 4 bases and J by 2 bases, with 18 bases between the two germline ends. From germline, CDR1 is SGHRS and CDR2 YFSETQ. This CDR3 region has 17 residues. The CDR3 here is CASSDDPGTQNTGELFF. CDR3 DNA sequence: TGCGCCAGCAGCGACGACCCCGGGACGCAAAACACCGGGGAGCTGTTTTTT.